The clone carrying this T cell receptor beta chain was found a few times. Its antigen is as yet unknown. Each cDNA got a UMI-containing oligo ligated at its 3' end. The first PCR ran roughly 4 cycles with an equimolar RC1.1 and RC1.2 beta primer mix. Starting with the second PCR, alpha and beta TCR chains went through separate processing. TCRdb called the UMI-ligation and nested PCR reads again in MiXCR, with one record for every CDR3 protein. Altogether about 33,000 distinct CDR3 sequences are present, 10% being singletons, with the ten largest covering about 9.5%. Known numbers of the T cell clone KT2 were added to PBMC. KT2 cells were mixed with fixed PBMC numbers at varying ratios. This sample is drawn from a study of quantifying T cell responses using KT2 cells. Study overall: TCR alpha and beta constant-region primers primed reverse transcription of RNA.

Points from the study as a whole: Very high KT2 spike-in numbers caused saturation in KT2 sequence detection.

The germline gives CDR1 GTSNPN, CDR2 SVGIG (reference sequence). This CDR3 is 15 amino acids long. With V trimmed by 3 bases and J by 2 bases, 2 bases remained unmatched. This TCR was recovered from a human donor. The chain links TRBV30 to TRBJ2-1; 12 nucleotides line up with TRBD2. The specimen sequenced was PBMCs spiked with cells of the T cell clone KT2. CDR3 nucleotide sequence: TGTGCCTGGAGGGCTAGCGGGAGGGCCTACAATGAGCAGTTCTTC. This codes for CAWRASGRAYNEQFF.